A single sample is the source of the 13 T cell receptor beta chains below, sequenced in a study of T cell changes during pregnancy in multiple sclerosis. Data came from immunoSEQ multiplex PCR; TCRdb stores just in-frame clones and leaves some out. The repertoire includes about 31,000 clones, approximately 90% of them detected once, and about 4.5% sits in the top ten. The input for sequencing was CD8+ T cells from peripheral blood mononuclear cells, taken in the second trimester of pregnancy. The receptors were sampled from a female donor with multiple sclerosis, enrolled in a pregnancy study.

The chain links TRBV29-1 to TRBJ1-1, with 8 positions matching TRBD1. The CDR3 is 12 amino acids. V lost 7 bases to trimming and J lost 4 bases; unmatched junction nucleotides: 5. Germline CDR1 reads SQVTM; CDR2 reads ANQGSEA. CDR3 nucleotides: TGCAGCGGAAAACAGGGGGGCACTGAAGCTTTCTTT. Translating it yields CSGKQGGTEAFF.

The chain has TRBV13 and TRBJ2-7; possibly TRBD2 for D (5 bases). The CDR3 is 13 residues long. CDR1 PRHDT and CDR2 FYEKMQ come from the germline V gene (reference sequence). The V and J ends lost 0 bases and 5 bases respectively, with 8 bases between them. This chain's CDR3 is CASSLGSGNEQYF. As DNA, the CDR3 is TGTGCCAGCAGCTTAGGATCCGGGAACGAGCAGTACTTC.

The sample holds one count of this clone. This chain connects TRBV27 to TRBJ2-6; maybe TRBD1 (6 bases). Trimming removed 8 bases from V and 1 base from J, with 33 bases in between. CDR1 and CDR2 (germline): MNHEY, SMNVEV (reference sequence). This CDR3 has 22 residues. CDR3 in DNA: TGTGCCAGCCGCAACCCTCACCGGGACAAGCTTAACCGATTATCTGGGGCCAACGTCCTGACTTTC. This translates into CASRNPHRDKLNRLSGANVLTF.

The chain joins TRBV28 to TRBJ2-2, with TRBD2 as a possible D gene (5 bases). The V gene's germline CDR1 is MDHEN and CDR2 SYDVKM. This CDR3 spans 14 amino acids. V was pared by 6 bases and J by 3 bases, with 11 bases between. The DNA for the CDR3 is TGTGCCAGCAGACCCCTGGACTACACCGGGGAGCTGTTTTTT. This codes for CASRPLDYTGELFF.

The chain employs TRBV19 and TRBJ2-1; 9 bases agree with TRBD1. This CDR3 comprises 18 residues. From germline, CDR1 is LNHDA and CDR2 SQIVND (reference sequence). V lost 5 bases and J lost 6; bases outside the gene matches: 17. The CDR3 loop reads CASSHLKGQGRGGNEQFF. Written as DNA, the CDR3 is TGTGCCAGTAGTCATCTTAAGGGACAGGGCCGAGGAGGCAATGAGCAGTTCTTC. Full variable domain (rest looked up from reference TRBV19 and TRBJ2-1): DGGITQSPKYLFRKEGQNVTLSCEQNLNHDAMYWYRQDPGQGLRLIYYSQIVNDFQKGDIAEGYSVSREKKESFPLTVTSAQKNPTAFYLCASSHLKGQGRGGNEQFFGPGTRLTVL.

This clone has only one observation. This rearrangement joins TRBV7-7 to TRBJ2-3, with TRBD2 matching over 9 bases. In germline, CDR1 is SSHAT, CDR2 FNYEAQ (reference sequence). The V segment lost 5 bases and the J segment 3 bases; nucleotides outside the gene matches: 9. The length of the CDR3 is 16 residues. CDR3 in amino acids: CASSLAAGGPTDTQYF. The CDR3 DNA follows: TGTGCCAGCAGCCTTGCAGCGGGAGGCCCTACAGATACGCAGTATTTT.

The V and J genes are TRBV5-6 and TRBJ2-7, with 12 bases fitting TRBD2. This CDR3 is 15 amino acids long. V lost 4 bases and J lost 3; bases outside the gene matches: 5. Germline V gene sequence: CDR1 SGHDT, CDR2 YYEEEE. In nucleotides, the CDR3 is TGTGCCAGCAGCAGCGGGACTAGCGGGCTCTACGAGCAGTACTTC. The encoded protein is CASSSGTSGLYEQYF. Using reference TRBV5-6 and TRBJ2-7 for the parts outside the CDR3, the full variable domain is DAGVTQSPTHLIKTRGQQVTLRCSPKSGHDTVSWYQQALGQGPQFIFQYYEEEERQRGNFPDRFSGHQFPNYSSELNVNALLLGDSALYLCASSSGTSGLYEQYFGPGTRLTVT.

This sequence joins TRBV27 and TRBJ1-2; the match to TRBD1 covers 7 bases. V shed 6 bases and J 6 bases; nucleotides not matched to a gene: 4. The CDR3 runs to 12 residues. Germline CDR1 MNHEY, CDR2 SMNVEV (reference sequence). CDR3 in DNA: TGTGCCAGCAGAGCAGGGGGACATGGCTACACCTTC. Translation gives CASRAGGHGYTF.

V usage is TRBV4-1 and J usage is TRBJ2-5, with 7 nucleotides matching TRBD1. Germline loops: CDR1 MGHRA, CDR2 YSYEKL. With V trimmed by 3 bases and J by 9 bases, 13 bases remained unmatched. The CDR3 is 15 amino acids. CDR3 protein: CASSHLRQGPSAQYF. The CDR3 DNA reads TGCGCCAGCAGCCACCTCAGACAGGGACCCTCGGCCCAGTACTTC.

The chain employs TRBV6-6 and TRBJ2-5, with D unresolved. The CDR3 has 14 amino acids. Germline V gives CDR1 MNHNY, CDR2 SVGAGI (reference sequence). Trimming pared 6 bases from V and 3 bases from J, leaving 14 bases between. CDR3 bases: TGTGCCAGCAGCTTGATTCGCGGAGAAGAGACCCAGTACTTC. Translating it yields CASSLIRGEETQYF.

The chain joins TRBV28 to TRBJ1-4, with D maybe TRBD1 (6 bases). This CDR3 spans 14 amino acids. Germline CDR1 is MDHEN and CDR2 is SYDVKM. The V gene lost 4 bases and the J gene lost 3 bases, with 9 bases spanning the gap. CDR3 sequence: CASSWDMANEKLFF. The CDR3 DNA reads as TGTGCCAGCAGTTGGGACATGGCTAATGAAAAACTGTTTTTT.

The V call is TRBV7-8, the J call TRBJ2-1; the match to TRBD1 covers 9 bases. This CDR3 region has 15 residues. J lost 4 bases, V lost 3 bases, and 4 bases had no gene match. The germline CDR1 and CDR2 sequences are SGHVS and FQNEAQ. The CDR3 DNA sequence: TGTGCCAGCAGCTTCGCCGGGACAGGGTACAATGAGCAGTTCTTC. Translation gives CASSFAGTGYNEQFF.

The V gene is TRBV10-2, the J gene TRBJ2-2; tentative D call: TRBD2 (6 bases). The V and J ends lost 7 bases and 1 base respectively, with 10 bases between them. The CDR3 consists of 14 residues. The germline V gene encodes CDR1 WSHSY and CDR2 SAAADI. The CDR3, as DNA: TGCGCCAGCATCTCAGCGGGGAACACCGGGGAGCTGTTTTTT. This codes for CASISAGNTGELFF.